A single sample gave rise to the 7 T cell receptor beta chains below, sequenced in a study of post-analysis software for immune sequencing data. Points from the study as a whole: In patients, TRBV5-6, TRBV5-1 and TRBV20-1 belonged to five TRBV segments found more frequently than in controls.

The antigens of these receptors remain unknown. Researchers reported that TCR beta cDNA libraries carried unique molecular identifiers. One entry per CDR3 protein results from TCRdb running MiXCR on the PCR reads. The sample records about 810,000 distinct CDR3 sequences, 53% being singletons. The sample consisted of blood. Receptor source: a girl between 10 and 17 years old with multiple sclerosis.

DNA for the CDR3: TGCGCCAGCAGCCGGGACGTAGTCCCGGAGACCCAGTACTTC. It codes for CASSRDVVPETQYF. The chain is built from TRBV5-1 and TRBJ2-7; the D call may be TRBD1 or TRBD2 (5 bases each). The J call may be incorrect, as the DNA end agrees better with TRBJ2-5. This CDR3 has 14 residues. Germline assignment: CDR1 SGHRS and CDR2 YFSETQ.

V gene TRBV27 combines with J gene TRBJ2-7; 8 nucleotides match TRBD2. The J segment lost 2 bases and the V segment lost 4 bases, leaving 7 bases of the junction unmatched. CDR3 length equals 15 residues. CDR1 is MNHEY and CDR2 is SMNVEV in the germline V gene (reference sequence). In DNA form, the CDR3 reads TGTGCCAGCAGTTCAACCCAGGGACTAGCCTACGAGCAGTACTTC. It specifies CASSSTQGLAYEQYF.

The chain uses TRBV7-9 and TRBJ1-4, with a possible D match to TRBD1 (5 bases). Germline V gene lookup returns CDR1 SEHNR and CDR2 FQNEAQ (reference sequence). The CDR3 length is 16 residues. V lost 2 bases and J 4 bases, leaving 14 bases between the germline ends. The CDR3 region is CASSLLGTDSNEKLFF. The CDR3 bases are TGTGCCAGCAGCTTATTGGGAACAGACAGTAATGAAAAACTGTTTTTT.

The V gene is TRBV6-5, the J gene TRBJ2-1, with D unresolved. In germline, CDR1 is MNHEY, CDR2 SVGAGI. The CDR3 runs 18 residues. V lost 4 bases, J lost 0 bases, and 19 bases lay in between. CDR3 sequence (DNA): TGTGCCAGCAGTTCACGGATTGGAGTCGGAAGCTCCTACAATGAGCAGTTCTTC. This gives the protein CASSSRIGVGSSYNEQFF.

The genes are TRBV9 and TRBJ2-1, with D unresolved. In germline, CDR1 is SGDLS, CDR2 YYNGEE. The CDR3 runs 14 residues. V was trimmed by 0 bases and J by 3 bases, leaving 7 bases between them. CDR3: CASSVDPSYNEQFF. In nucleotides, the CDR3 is TGTGCCAGCAGCGTAGACCCCAGCTACAATGAGCAGTTCTTC.

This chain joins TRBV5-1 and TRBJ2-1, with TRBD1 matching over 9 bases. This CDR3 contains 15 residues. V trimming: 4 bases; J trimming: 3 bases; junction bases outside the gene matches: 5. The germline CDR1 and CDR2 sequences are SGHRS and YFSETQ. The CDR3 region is CASSVGQGIYNEQFF. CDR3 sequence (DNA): TGCGCCAGCAGCGTGGGACAGGGCATCTACAATGAGCAGTTCTTC.

For the CDR3, the DNA is TGCAGTGCTAGGTCTAGCGGGAGGACCTACAATGAGCAGTTCTTC. Translated: CSARSSGRTYNEQFF. The chain carries TRBV20-1 and TRBJ2-1; 11 bases are a match to TRBD2. V lost 3 bases to trimming and J lost 2 bases; unmatched junction nucleotides: 3. CDR3 length: 15 amino acids. The germline CDR1 and CDR2 sequences are DFQATT and SNEGSKA (reference sequence).